These 14 T cell receptor beta chains came from one sample sequenced in a study of blood T cell repertoires in COVID-19. The method was immunoSEQ multiplex PCR; TCRdb's version includes in-frame clones alone and lacks a portion of them. The repertoire includes under 550,000 clones, around 90% of them detected once, and about 0.91% sits in the top ten. What was sequenced was peripheral blood. The source of these receptors is a young man with COVID-19, enrolled during active disease.

V usage is TRBV10-3 and J usage is TRBJ2-5; 10 positions match TRBD2. CDR3 length: 16 amino acids. Losses at the gene ends were 2 bases for V and 7 bases for J; bases not matched to a gene: 10. CDR1 ENHRY and CDR2 SYGVKD come from the germline V gene. In nucleotides, the CDR3 is TGTGCCATCAGTGAGCCCGAACTAGCGGGGTTGGGGACCCAGTACTTC. Amino acids: CAISEPELAGLGTQYF.

This clone was found a few times. J is TRBJ2-7 and V is TRBV6-1; D perhaps matches TRBD2 (5 bases). The V gene lost 1 base and the J gene lost 0 bases, with 10 bases spanning the gap. The CDR3 contains 15 residues. Germline CDR1 and CDR2: MNHNS and SASEGT. CDR3: CASSEGSDTSYEQYF. For the CDR3, the DNA is TGTGCCAGCAGTGAAGGTAGCGACACCTCCTACGAGCAGTACTTC.

The rearrangement uses TRBV7-8 and TRBJ1-5; 7 bases map to TRBD1. From germline, CDR1 is SGHVS and CDR2 FQNEAQ. V dropped 1 base and J dropped 4; count of bases not matched to a gene: 7. This CDR3 comprises 16 residues. CDR3 in DNA: TGTGCCAGCAGCTTAGAGGGACAGCCGCTAAATCAGCCCCAGCATTTT. Translated, it gives CASSLEGQPLNQPQHF.

The chain is built from TRBV7-7 and TRBJ2-5, with a tentative D call TRBD1 (6 bases). The length of the CDR3 is 13 residues. Germline lookup yields CDR1 SSHAT and CDR2 FNYEAQ (reference sequence). Trimming removed 4 bases at V and 2 bases at J, with 8 bases between. CDR3 residues: CASSSDRQETQYF. DNA for the CDR3: TGTGCCAGCAGCTCGGACAGACAAGAGACCCAGTACTTC. Full variable domain (remainder filled in from reference TRBV7-7 and TRBJ2-5): GAGVSQSPRYKVTKRGQDVTLRCDPISSHATLYWYQQALGQGPEFLTYFNYEAQPDKSGLPSDRFSAERPEGSISTLTIQRTEQRDSAMYRCASSSDRQETQYFGPGTRLLVL.

The rearrangement links TRBV5-1 to TRBJ2-2; no clear D. Germline CDR1 SGHRS, CDR2 YFSETQ. The CDR3 is made up of 14 amino acids. Between the trimmed V and J ends, which lost 0 bases and 4 bases, there was a span of 7 bases. The CDR3 is CASSLVSPTGELFF. In DNA form, the CDR3 reads TGCGCCAGCAGCTTGGTATCTCCCACCGGGGAGCTGTTTTTT.

As DNA, the CDR3 is TGTGCCAGCAGTGACAGGTCCTCTGGAAACACCATATATTTT. As protein: CASSDRSSGNTIYF. This chain joins TRBV7-8 and TRBJ1-3; TRBD1 might be the D (6 bases). Germline lookup yields CDR1 SGHVS and CDR2 FQNEAQ. The CDR3 covers 14 residues. V was clipped by 6 bases and J by 0 bases, with 9 bases between them.

The V and J genes are TRBV6-1 and TRBJ1-1, with a weak D call TRBD1 (6 bases). V was trimmed by 2 bases and J by 3 bases, leaving 10 bases between them. CDR3 size: 14 residues. Per the germline V gene, CDR1 is MNHNS and CDR2 is SASEGT. CDR3 region: CASSEIQGYTEAFF. The CDR3 bases are TGTGCCAGCAGTGAAATACAGGGTTACACTGAAGCTTTCTTT.

This chain joins TRBV9 and TRBJ2-5; TRBD2 matches at 12 bases. This CDR3 has 17 residues. The junction had 10 bases not matched to a gene; V was cut back by 2 bases and J by 5 bases. Germline V gene data show CDR1 as SGDLS and CDR2 as YYNGEE. The CDR3 DNA sequence: TGTGCCAGCAGCGTTGTCGCGACTAGCGGGGGACGGGAGACCCAGTACTTC. Its translation: CASSVVATSGGRETQYF. Complete variable domain (other parts from reference TRBV9 and TRBJ2-5): DSGVTQTPKHLITATGQRVTLRCSPRSGDLSVYWYQQSLDQGLQFLIQYYNGEERAKGNILERFSAQQFPDLHSELNLSSLELGDSALYFCASSVVATSGGRETQYFGPGTRLLVL.

This rearrangement joins TRBV7-9 to TRBJ2-5, with D perhaps TRBD2 (6 bases). CDR1 and CDR2 from the germline V gene are SEHNR and FQNEAQ (reference sequence). The CDR3 length is 14 residues. Trimming pared 5 bases from V and 4 bases from J, leaving 14 bases between. The CDR3 protein is CASSIGVGGETQYF. The CDR3 DNA reads as TGTGCCAGCAGCATAGGAGTGGGAGGAGAGACCCAGTACTTC.

This chain links TRBV6-5 with TRBJ1-4; D unclear. Germline-derived CDR1 and CDR2 are MNHEY and SVGAGI. This CDR3 is built from 13 residues. V was cut by 6 bases and J by 6 bases, with 11 bases left in between. The CDR3 is CASSSVSDEKLFF. The CDR3 coding sequence is TGTGCCAGCAGCTCAGTGTCTGATGAAAAACTGTTTTTT.

The CDR3 is CASSPLTRGGPISGNTIYF. The CDR3 nucleotides read TGCGCCAGCAGCCCTCTCACGCGGGGGGGCCCAATCTCTGGAAACACCATATATTTT. The chain combines TRBV4-1 with TRBJ1-3; D is possibly TRBD1 (6 bases). V lost 4 bases and J 0 bases, leaving 22 bases between the germline ends. CDR1 is MGHRA and CDR2 is YSYEKL in the germline V gene. The CDR3 contains 19 residues.

V and J are TRBV6-5 and TRBJ1-4, with 7 positions matching TRBD1. This CDR3 region has 14 residues. J gave up 3 bases and V 6 bases, and 4 bases lay outside the gene matches. The germline V gene has CDR1 MNHEY and CDR2 SVGAGI. This CDR3 is CASRDRLANEKLFF. The CDR3 DNA follows: TGTGCCAGCAGGGACAGGTTAGCTAATGAAAAACTGTTTTTT.

V and J are TRBV2 and TRBJ2-1; D is uncertain. This CDR3 comprises 14 residues. CDR1 and CDR2 from the germline V gene are SNHLY and FYNNEI. V was pared by 3 bases and J by 0 bases, with 6 bases between. The CDR3 region is CASSERFSYNEQFF. The CDR3 nucleotides are TGTGCCAGCAGTGAGCGGTTCTCCTACAATGAGCAGTTCTTC. The complete variable domain, with remaining parts taken from reference TRBV2 and TRBJ2-1, reads EPEVTQTPSHQVTQMGQEVILRCVPISNHLYFYWYRQILGQKVEFLVSFYNNEISEKSEIFDDQFSVERPDGSNFTLKIRSTKLEDSAMYFCASSERFSYNEQFFGPGTRLTVL.

The V and J genes are TRBV18 and TRBJ1-3; D is uncertain. V was clipped by 3 bases and J by 0 bases, with 9 bases between them. The CDR3 has 15 residues. Germline CDR1 is KGHSH and CDR2 is LQKENI. The DNA of the CDR3 is TGTGCCAGCTCACCGTGGAACTACTCTGGAAACACCATATATTTT. Encoded protein: CASSPWNYSGNTIYF.